What follows is one TCR beta chain and its context. Its antigen is undetermined. In germline, CDR1 is MGHRA, CDR2 YSYEKL. The CDR3 has 17 residues. V lost 0 bases to trimming and J lost 1 base, with 15 bases between them. The entry originates in a study of cytomegalovirus exposure and HLA in healthy donors. Study conclusions and caveats: Researchers reported in a later analysis that a missense DCLRE1C variant was tied to TCR beta V- and J-gene trimming. V segments that were indistinguishable, TRBV6-2 and TRBV6-3 among them, were omitted from analysis. A few CMV-associated chains proved CMV antigen-specific in vitro.

The PCR employed 60 Vbeta primers together with 13 Jbeta primers. The method was immunoSEQ multiplex PCR; TCRdb's version includes in-frame clones alone and lacks a portion of them. The top ten clones hold more than 0.95% of a sample with about 100,000 clones, approximately 82% of them seen once. This TCR was sampled from a woman between 18 and 29 years old in good health and CMV-seronegative. The sample was PBMCs. The chain recombines TRBV4-1 with TRBJ1-2, with D perhaps matching TRBD1 (5 bases). The CDR3 loop is CASSQDRAGHDNYGYTF. The CDR3 nucleotides are TGCGCCAGCAGCCAAGATCGGGCAGGGCATGATAACTATGGCTACACCTTC.